Below, 7 T cell receptor beta chains from the same sample are listed, as sequenced in a study of blood T cell repertoires in COVID-19. Method: immunoSEQ multiplex PCR; TCRdb's copy keeps in-frame clones and lacks some. The profile shows fewer than 200,000 clones, about 84% of them singletons. Sequencing input: PBMCs or T cells enriched from blood (not recorded which). Receptors were obtained from a man aged 50 or older who had recovered from COVID-19.

This rearrangement joins TRBV14 to TRBJ2-5; D unclear. V was shortened by 6 bases and J by 7 bases, with 15 bases between the two germline ends. CDR3 length: 13 residues. Germline values: CDR1 SGHDN, CDR2 FVKESK. The CDR3 region is CASSQTPRRTQYF. For the CDR3, the DNA is TGTGCCAGCAGTCAAACACCAAGAAGGACCCAGTACTTC. Filled out from reference TRBV14 and TRBJ2-5, the complete variable domain reads EAGVTQFPSHSVIEKGQTVTLRCDPISGHDNLYWYRRVMGKEIKFLLHFVKESKQDESGMPNNRFLAERTGGTYSTLKVQPAELEDSGVYFCASSQTPRRTQYFGPGTRLLVL.

A note on this clone: Other nucleotide sequences in the sample specify the same CDR3. The V call is TRBV3-1 (or the pseudogene TRBV3-2), the J call TRBJ2-7; TRBD1 matches at 9 bases. CDR1 is LGHDT and CDR2 is YNNKEL in the germline V gene (reference sequence). The V and J ends lost 3 bases and 2 bases, in that order; junction bases with no gene match: 8. The CDR3 sequence is 16 residues long. The DNA for the CDR3 is TGTGCCAGCAGCCAGACCGGGACAGGGAGGGCCTACGAGCAGTACTTC. This codes for CASSQTGTGRAYEQYF.

This clone turned up a few times. CDR3 residues: CASSLVRVYNEQFF. Written as DNA, the CDR3 is TGTGCCAGCAGCTTAGTGAGGGTCTACAATGAGCAGTTCTTC. The chain is built from TRBV7-8 and TRBJ2-1; weak D call: TRBD2 (5 bases). The V end was cut by 1 base, the J end by 3 bases, with 7 bases between. This CDR3 is built from 14 residues. Looked up from germline, CDR1 is SGHVS and CDR2 is FQNEAQ.

This rearrangement joins TRBV6-1 to TRBJ2-7, with D perhaps matching TRBD1 (7 bases). This CDR3 has 15 residues. V lost 2 bases, J lost 1 base, and 12 bases lay in between. CDR1 is MNHNS, CDR2 SASEGT, per germline. CDR3 protein: CASSETQGGSYEQYF. The CDR3 bases are TGTGCCAGCAGTGAAACTCAGGGGGGATCCTACGAGCAGTACTTC.

This chain joins TRBV28 and TRBJ1-2; maybe TRBD1 (6 bases). The CDR3 contains 13 residues. Trimming removed 2 bases at V and 6 bases at J, with 10 bases between. Per germline, CDR1 MDHEN and CDR2 SYDVKM. In DNA, the CDR3 is TGTGCCAGCAGTTTAGAGAGGGGGAATGGCTACACCTTC. It yields the protein CASSLERGNGYTF.

V and J are TRBV9 and TRBJ2-1; 7 positions match TRBD2. V dropped 9 bases and J dropped 2; count of bases not matched to a gene: 14. Germline V gene data show CDR1 as SGDLS and CDR2 as YYNGEE. The CDR3 runs 16 residues. The CDR3 DNA is TGTGCCACCGGAGGGAGGGCAGACGGAACCTACAATGAGCAGTTCTTC. It yields the protein CATGGRADGTYNEQFF. The full variable domain, with the rest looked up from reference TRBV9 and TRBJ2-1, is DSGVTQTPKHLITATGQRVTLRCSPRSGDLSVYWYQQSLDQGLQFLIQYYNGEERAKGNILERFSAQQFPDLHSELNLSSLELGDSALYFCATGGRADGTYNEQFFGPGTRLTVL.

The rearrangement uses TRBV5-6 and TRBJ1-1; D is unresolved. The V end lost 0 bases, the J end lost 1 base, and 10 bases lay between the germline ends. The CDR3 is 15 residues long. Per germline, CDR1 SGHDT and CDR2 YYEEEE. The CDR3 protein is CASSLEVSENTEAFF. Written as DNA, the CDR3 is TGTGCCAGCAGCTTGGAAGTCAGTGAGAACACTGAAGCTTTCTTT.